Listed below are T cell receptor beta chains from one sample, sequenced in a study of cytomegalovirus exposure and HLA in healthy donors. Produced via immunoSEQ multiplex PCR; TCRdb's table is partial and in-frame only. Of under 400,000 clones in the sample, approximately 90% were seen once. Sample: PBMCs. These receptor sequences come from a young woman in good health and CMV-seronegative. The CDR3 runs from the conserved cysteine through the conserved F or W. A D gene is named only where the DNA matches it firmly. Some rows have no size entry. The others give once, few or many, or a class for an expanded clone.

d_gene,v_gene,j_gene,len,abundance,CDR3aa,CDR3nt
NA,TRBV2,TRBJ2-4,14,NA,CASSGQLAKNIQYF,TGTGCCAGCAGTGGACAGCTAGCCAAAAACATTCAGTACTTC
NA,TRBV28,TRBJ1-1,15,NA,CAVWDYPSMNTEAFF,TGTGCAGTCTGGGACTATCCCTCCATGAACACTGAAGCTTTCTTT
NA,TRBV15,TRBJ2-7,17,NA,CATSRNPTGPYTYEQYF,TGTGCCACCAGCAGGAATCCCACAGGACCCTACACCTACGAGCAGTACTTC
TRBD1,TRBV15,TRBJ2-2,18,NA,CATSTQLGQGALTGELFF,TGTGCCACCAGCACCCAATTAGGACAGGGGGCCCTCACCGGGGAGCTGTTTTTT
TRBD1,TRBV6-1,TRBJ2-7,15,few,CASSDLTGGPYEQYF,TGTGCCAGCAGTGATTTGACAGGGGGGCCCTACGAGCAGTACTTC
NA,TRBV9,TRBJ2-2,13,NA,CASGAGVTGELFF,TGTGCCAGCGGCGCAGGGGTAACCGGGGAGCTGTTTTTT
TRBD1,TRBV27,TRBJ1-2,13,NA,CASSLSGTGGHTF,TGTGCCAGCAGTTTATCGGGGACAGGGGGGCACACCTTC
NA,TRBV28,TRBJ2-3,13,NA,CASSRSSTDTQYF,TGTGCCAGCTCGAGATCTAGCACAGATACGCAGTATTTT
TRBD1,TRBV5-1,TRBJ2-3,16,NA,CASSFSGTGGTDTQYF,TGCGCCAGCAGCTTTTCCGGGACAGGGGGCACAGATACGCAGTATTTT
NA,TRBV27,TRBJ2-2,14,once,CASSFRGYTGELFF,TGTGCCAGCAGTTTTCGGGGGTACACCGGGGAGCTGTTTTTT
NA,TRBV2,TRBJ1-1,16,NA,CASSPRSVALNTEAFF,TGTGCCAGCAGCCCACGCAGTGTGGCCCTGAACACTGAAGCTTTCTTT
TRBD2,TRBV4-1,TRBJ2-4,18,NA,CASSPLAGGPVDKNIQYF,TGCGCCAGCAGCCCTCTAGCGGGGGGCCCCGTAGACAAAAACATTCAGTACTTC
NA,TRBV7-9,TRBJ2-3,17,NA,CASSLFPDGSRTDTQYF,TGTGCCAGCAGCTTATTTCCGGACGGGAGTCGCACAGATACGCAGTATTTT
TRBD1,TRBV18,TRBJ1-2,18,NA,CASSPTSGQGSFRDGYTF,TGTGCCAGCTCACCAACTAGCGGACAGGGGAGTTTTCGCGATGGCTACACCTTC
NA,TRBV6-6,TRBJ2-5,15,NA,CASRRKAGWEETQYF,TGTGCCAGCAGGAGGAAAGCGGGTTGGGAAGAGACCCAGTACTTC
TRBD2,TRBV30,TRBJ2-5,12,NA,CAWGLGQETQYF,TGTGCCTGGGGACTAGGGCAAGAGACCCAGTACTTC
TRBD2,TRBV5-4,TRBJ2-3,14,NA,CASSLAGAPDTQYF,TGTGCCAGCAGCCTAGCGGGAGCCCCAGATACGCAGTATTTT
NA,TRBV7-9,TRBJ2-6,16,NA,CASSSIQGPGANVLTF,TGTGCCAGCAGCTCGATTCAGGGCCCTGGGGCCAACGTCCTGACTTTC
NA,TRBV6-6,TRBJ2-1,13,NA,CASSPWGVREQFF,TGTGCCAGCAGTCCCTGGGGAGTCAGAGAGCAGTTCTTC
NA,TRBV6-5,TRBJ1-2,14,NA,CASSYSRLPSGYTF,TGTGCCAGCAGTTACTCGAGGTTGCCCTCTGGCTACACCTTC
TRBD1,TRBV5-4,TRBJ2-6,18,NA,CASSLRTGGAYGANVLTF,TGTGCCAGCAGCTTAAGGACAGGGGGCGCGTATGGGGCCAACGTCCTGACTTTC
NA,TRBV30,TRBJ1-5,17,few,CAWSVRRGGYSNQPQHF,TGTGCCTGGAGTGTACGGAGAGGGGGATATAGCAATCAGCCCCAGCATTTT
TRBD2,TRBV4-1,TRBJ2-1,16,NA,CASSQPLAGGDNEQFF,TGCGCCAGCAGCCAGCCCTTAGCGGGAGGGGACAATGAGCAGTTCTTC
TRBD1,TRBV2,TRBJ2-7,16,NA,CASSPPGTGKAYEQYF,TGTGCCAGCAGCCCCCCCGGGACAGGGAAAGCCTACGAGCAGTACTTC
TRBD2,TRBV9,TRBJ2-5,16,NA,CASSVQMWGGQETQYF,TGTGCCAGCAGCGTTCAGATGTGGGGGGGCCAAGAGACCCAGTACTTC
TRBD1,TRBV7-9,TRBJ1-1,15,NA,CASSLTGATGTEAFF,TGTGCCAGCAGCCTCACAGGGGCGACGGGCACTGAAGCTTTCTTT
TRBD1,TRBV27,TRBJ2-7,16,NA,CASSSGQGAGAYEQYF,TGTGCCAGCAGTTCGGGACAGGGGGCAGGGGCCTACGAGCAGTACTTC
NA,TRBV4-1,TRBJ2-7,18,NA,CASSLIESRAGGSYEQYF,TGCGCCAGCAGCCTTATAGAGTCTAGGGCGGGTGGATCCTACGAGCAGTACTTC